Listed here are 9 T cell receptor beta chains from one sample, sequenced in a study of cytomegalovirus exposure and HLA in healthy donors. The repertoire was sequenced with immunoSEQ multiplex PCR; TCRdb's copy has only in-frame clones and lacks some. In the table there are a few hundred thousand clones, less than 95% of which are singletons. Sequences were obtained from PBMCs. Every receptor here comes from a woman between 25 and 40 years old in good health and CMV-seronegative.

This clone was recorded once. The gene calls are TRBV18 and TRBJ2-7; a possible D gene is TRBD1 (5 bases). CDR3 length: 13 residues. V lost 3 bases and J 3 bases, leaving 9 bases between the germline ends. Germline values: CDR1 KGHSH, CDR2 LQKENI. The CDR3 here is CASSPRALYEQYF. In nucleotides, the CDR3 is TGTGCCAGCTCACCCAGGGCCCTCTACGAGCAGTACTTC.

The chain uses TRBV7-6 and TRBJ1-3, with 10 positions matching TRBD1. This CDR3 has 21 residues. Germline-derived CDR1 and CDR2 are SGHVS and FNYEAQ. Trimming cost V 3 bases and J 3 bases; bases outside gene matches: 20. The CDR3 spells CASSFNPPQTGGLEVGNTIYF. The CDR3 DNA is TGTGCCAGCAGCTTCAATCCTCCTCAGACAGGGGGCCTAGAGGTTGGAAACACCATATATTTT.

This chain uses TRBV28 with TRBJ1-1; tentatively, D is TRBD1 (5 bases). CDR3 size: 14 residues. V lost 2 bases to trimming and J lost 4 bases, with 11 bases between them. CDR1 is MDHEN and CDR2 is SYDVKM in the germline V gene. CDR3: CASSLDGAGTEAFF. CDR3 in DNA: TGTGCCAGCAGTTTAGATGGGGCGGGCACTGAAGCTTTCTTT.

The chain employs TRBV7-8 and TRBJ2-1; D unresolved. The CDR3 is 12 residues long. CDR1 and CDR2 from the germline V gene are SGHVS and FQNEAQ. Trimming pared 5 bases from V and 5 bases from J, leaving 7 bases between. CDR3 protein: CASSPTNNEQFF. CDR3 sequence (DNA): TGTGCCAGCAGCCCCACCAACAATGAGCAGTTCTTC.

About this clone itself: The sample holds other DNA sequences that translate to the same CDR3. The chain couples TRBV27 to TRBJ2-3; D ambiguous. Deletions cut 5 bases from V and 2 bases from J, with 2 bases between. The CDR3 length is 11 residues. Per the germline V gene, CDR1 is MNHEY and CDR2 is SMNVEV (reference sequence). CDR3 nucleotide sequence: TGTGCCAGCAGTCACACAGATACGCAGTATTTT. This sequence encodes CASSHTDTQYF.

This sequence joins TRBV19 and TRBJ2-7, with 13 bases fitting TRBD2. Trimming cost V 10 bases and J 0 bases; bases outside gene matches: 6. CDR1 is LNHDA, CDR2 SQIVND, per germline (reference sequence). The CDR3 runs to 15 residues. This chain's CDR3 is CATRTSGSGSYEQYF. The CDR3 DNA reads TGTGCCACCAGGACTAGCGGGAGTGGCTCCTACGAGCAGTACTTC.

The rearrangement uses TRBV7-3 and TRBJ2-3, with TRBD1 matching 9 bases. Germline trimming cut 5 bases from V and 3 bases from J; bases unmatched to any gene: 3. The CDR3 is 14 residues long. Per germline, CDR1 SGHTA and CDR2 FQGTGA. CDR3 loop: CASSADRGTDTQYF. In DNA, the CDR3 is TGTGCCAGCAGCGCAGACAGGGGGACAGATACGCAGTATTTT.

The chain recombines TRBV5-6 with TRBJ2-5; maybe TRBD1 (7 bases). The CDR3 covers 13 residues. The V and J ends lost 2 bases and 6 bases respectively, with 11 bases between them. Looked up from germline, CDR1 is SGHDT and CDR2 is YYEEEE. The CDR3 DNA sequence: TGTGCCAGCAGCTTAGGGGGCGGGAAGACCCAGTACTTC. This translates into CASSLGGGKTQYF.

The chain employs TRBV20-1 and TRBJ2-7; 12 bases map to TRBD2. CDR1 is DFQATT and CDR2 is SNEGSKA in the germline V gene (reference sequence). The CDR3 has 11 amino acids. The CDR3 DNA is TGCAGACTAGCGGGAGGCCCCGAGCAGTACTTC. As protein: CRLAGGPEQYF.